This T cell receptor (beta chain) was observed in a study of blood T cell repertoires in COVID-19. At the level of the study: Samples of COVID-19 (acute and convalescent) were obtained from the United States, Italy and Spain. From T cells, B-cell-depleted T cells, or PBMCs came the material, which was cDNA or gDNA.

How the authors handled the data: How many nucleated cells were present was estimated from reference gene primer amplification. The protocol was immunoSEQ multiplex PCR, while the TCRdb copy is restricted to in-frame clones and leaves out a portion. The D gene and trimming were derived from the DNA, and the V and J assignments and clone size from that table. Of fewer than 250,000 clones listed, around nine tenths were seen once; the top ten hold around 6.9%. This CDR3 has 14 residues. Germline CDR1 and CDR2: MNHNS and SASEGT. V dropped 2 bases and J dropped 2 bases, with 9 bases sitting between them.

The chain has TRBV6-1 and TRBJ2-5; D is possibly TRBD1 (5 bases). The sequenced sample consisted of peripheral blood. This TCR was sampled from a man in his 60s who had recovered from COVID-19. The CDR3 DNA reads TGTGCCAGCAGTGAATGGGGCAGGCAAGAGACCCAGTACTTC. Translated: CASSEWGRQETQYF.